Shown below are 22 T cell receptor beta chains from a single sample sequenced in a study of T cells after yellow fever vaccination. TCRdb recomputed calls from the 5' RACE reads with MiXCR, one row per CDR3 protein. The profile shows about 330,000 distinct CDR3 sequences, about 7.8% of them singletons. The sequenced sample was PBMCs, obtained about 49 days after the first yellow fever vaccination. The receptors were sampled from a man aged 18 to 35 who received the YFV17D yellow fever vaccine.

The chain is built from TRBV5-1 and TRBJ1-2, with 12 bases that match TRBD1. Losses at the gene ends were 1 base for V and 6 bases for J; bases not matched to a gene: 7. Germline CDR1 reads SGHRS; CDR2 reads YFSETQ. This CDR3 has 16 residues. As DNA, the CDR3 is TGCGCCAGCAGCTTGAATCCTGGGACAGGGGGCCATGGCTACACCTTC. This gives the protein CASSLNPGTGGHGYTF.

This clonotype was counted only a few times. CDR3 bases: TGCAGTGCTAGACAGGGACATCAAGAGACCCAGTACTTC. This sequence encodes CSARQGHQETQYF. The rearrangement links TRBV20-1 to TRBJ2-5; TRBD1 might be the D (6 bases). This CDR3 contains 13 residues. The V and J ends lost 2 bases and 2 bases respectively, with 9 bases between them. CDR1 and CDR2 (germline): DFQATT, SNEGSKA (reference sequence).

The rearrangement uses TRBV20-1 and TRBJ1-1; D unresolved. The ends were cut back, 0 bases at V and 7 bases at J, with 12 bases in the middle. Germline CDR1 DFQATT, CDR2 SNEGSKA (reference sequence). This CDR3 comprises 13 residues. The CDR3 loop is CSAREHLQSEAFF. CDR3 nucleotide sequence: TGCAGTGCTAGAGAACATCTCCAAAGTGAAGCTTTCTTT.

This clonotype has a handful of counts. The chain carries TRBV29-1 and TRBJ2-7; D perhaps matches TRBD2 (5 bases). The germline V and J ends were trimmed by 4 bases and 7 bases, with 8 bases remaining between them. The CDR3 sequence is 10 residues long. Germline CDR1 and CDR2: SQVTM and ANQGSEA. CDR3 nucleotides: TGCAGCGTTGTTGCGGGTGAGCAGTACTTC. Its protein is CSVVAGEQYF.

The CDR3: CSVERQHTEAFF. CDR3 DNA: TGCAGCGTTGAACGACAGCACACTGAAGCTTTCTTT. The chain recombines TRBV29-1 with TRBJ1-1; weak D call: TRBD1 (5 bases). There are 12 residues in the CDR3. The germline V gene has CDR1 SQVTM and CDR2 ANQGSEA. V lost 2 bases to trimming and J lost 3 bases, with 7 bases between them.

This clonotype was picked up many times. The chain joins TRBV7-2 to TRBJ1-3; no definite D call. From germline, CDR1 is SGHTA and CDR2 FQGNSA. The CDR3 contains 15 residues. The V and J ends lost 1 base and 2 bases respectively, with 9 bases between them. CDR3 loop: CASSLVIDPGNTIYF. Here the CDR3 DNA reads TGTGCCAGCAGCTTAGTGATCGATCCTGGAAACACCATATATTTT.

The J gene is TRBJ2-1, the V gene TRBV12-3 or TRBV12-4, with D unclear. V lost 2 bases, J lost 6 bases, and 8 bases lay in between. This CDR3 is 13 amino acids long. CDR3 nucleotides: TGTGCCAGCAGTTTAAGGGTTACCAATGAGCAGTTCTTC. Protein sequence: CASSLRVTNEQFF.

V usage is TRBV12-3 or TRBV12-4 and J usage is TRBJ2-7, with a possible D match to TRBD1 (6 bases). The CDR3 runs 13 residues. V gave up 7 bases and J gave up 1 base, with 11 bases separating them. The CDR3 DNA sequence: TGTGCCAGCACTCACAGGGTTTCCTACGAGCAGTACGTC. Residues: CASTHRVSYEQYV.

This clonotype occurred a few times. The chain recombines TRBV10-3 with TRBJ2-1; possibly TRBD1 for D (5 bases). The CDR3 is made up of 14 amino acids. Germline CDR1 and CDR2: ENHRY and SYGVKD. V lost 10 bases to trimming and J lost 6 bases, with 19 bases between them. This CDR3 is CATTKGPVGNEQFF. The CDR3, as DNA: TGTGCCACCACGAAGGGGCCGGTGGGCAATGAGCAGTTCTTC.

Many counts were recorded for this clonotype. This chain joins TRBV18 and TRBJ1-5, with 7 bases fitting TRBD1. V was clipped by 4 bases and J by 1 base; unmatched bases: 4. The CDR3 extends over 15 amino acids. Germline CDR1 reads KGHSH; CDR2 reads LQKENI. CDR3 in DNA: TGTGCCAGCTCACTAAGACAGGGAAGCAATCAGCCCCAGCATTTT. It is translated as CASSLRQGSNQPQHF.

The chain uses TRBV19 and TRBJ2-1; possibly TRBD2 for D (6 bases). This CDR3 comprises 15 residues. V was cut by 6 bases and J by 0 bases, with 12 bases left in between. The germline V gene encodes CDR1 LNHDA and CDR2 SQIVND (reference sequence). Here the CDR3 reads CASRRDSSSYNEQFF. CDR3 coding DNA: TGTGCCAGTAGGCGGGACTCTAGCTCCTACAATGAGCAGTTCTTC.

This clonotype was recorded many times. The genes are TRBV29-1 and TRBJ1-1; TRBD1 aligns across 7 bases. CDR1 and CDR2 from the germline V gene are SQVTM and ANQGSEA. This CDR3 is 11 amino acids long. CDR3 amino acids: CSASGGAVAFF. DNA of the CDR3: TGCAGTGCGTCAGGGGGGGCGGTAGCTTTCTTT.

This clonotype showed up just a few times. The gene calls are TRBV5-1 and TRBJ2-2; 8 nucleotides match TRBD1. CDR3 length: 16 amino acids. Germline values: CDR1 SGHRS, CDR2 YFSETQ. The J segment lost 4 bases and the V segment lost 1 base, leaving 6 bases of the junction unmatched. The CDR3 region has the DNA TGCGCCAGCAGCTTGCCAGGGGGCCGGGGCACCGGGGAGCTGTTTTTT. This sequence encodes CASSLPGGRGTGELFF.

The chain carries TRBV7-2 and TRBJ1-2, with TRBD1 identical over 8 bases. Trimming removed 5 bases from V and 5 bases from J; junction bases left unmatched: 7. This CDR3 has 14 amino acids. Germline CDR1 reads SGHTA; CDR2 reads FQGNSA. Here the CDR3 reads CASSQGQDPYGYTF. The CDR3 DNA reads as TGTGCCAGCAGCCAGGGACAGGATCCATATGGCTACACCTTC.

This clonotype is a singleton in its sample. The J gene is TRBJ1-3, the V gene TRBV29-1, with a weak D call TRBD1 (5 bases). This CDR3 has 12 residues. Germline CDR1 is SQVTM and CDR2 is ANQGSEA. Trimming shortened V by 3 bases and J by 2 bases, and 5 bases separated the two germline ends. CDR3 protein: CSVEGAGNTIYF. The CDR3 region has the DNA TGCAGCGTTGAGGGGGCTGGAAACACCATATATTTT. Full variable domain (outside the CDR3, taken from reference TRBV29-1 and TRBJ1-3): SAVISQKPSRDICQRGTSLTIQCQVDSQVTMMFWYRQQPGQSLTLIATANQGSEATYESGFVIDKFPISRPNLTFSTLTVSNMSPEDSSIYLCSVEGAGNTIYFGEGSWLTVV.

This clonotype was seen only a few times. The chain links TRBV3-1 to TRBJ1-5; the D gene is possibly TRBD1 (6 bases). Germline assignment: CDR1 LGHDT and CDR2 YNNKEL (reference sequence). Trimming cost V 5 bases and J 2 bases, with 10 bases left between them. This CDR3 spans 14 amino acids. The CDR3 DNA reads TGTGCCAGCAGCGTACAGGGAGGCAATCAGCCCCAGCATTTT. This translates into CASSVQGGNQPQHF.

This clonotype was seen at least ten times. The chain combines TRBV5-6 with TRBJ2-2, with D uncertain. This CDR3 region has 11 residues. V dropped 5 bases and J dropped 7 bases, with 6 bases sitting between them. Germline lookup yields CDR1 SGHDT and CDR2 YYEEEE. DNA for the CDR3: TGTGCCAGCAGTCTTTACGGGGAGCTGTTTTTT. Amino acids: CASSLYGELFF.

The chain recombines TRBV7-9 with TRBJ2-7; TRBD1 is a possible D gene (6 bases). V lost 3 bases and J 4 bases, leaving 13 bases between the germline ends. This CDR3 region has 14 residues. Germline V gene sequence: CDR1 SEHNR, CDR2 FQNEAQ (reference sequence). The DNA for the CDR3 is TGTGCCAGCAGCTTGGACGGGACACCTTACGAGCAGTACTTC. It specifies CASSLDGTPYEQYF.

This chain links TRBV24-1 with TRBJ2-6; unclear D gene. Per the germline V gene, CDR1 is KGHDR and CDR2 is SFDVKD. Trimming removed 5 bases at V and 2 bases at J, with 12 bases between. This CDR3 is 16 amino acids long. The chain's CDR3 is CATSVVRTPGANVLTF. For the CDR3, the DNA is TGTGCCACCAGTGTCGTTCGAACCCCTGGGGCCAACGTCCTGACTTTC.

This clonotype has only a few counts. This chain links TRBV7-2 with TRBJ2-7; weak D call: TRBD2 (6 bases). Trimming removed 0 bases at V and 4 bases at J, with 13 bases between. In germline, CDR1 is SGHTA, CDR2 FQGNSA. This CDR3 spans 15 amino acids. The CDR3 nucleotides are TGTGCCAGCAGCTTAGCCGGGGGTGGGAGATACGAGCAGTACTTC. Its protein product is CASSLAGGGRYEQYF. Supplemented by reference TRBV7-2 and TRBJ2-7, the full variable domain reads GAGVSQSPSNKVTEKGKDVELRCDPISGHTALYWYRQSLGQGLEFLIYFQGNSAPDKSGLPSDRFSAERTGGSVSTLTIQRTQQEDSAVYLCASSLAGGGRYEQYFGPGTRLTVT.

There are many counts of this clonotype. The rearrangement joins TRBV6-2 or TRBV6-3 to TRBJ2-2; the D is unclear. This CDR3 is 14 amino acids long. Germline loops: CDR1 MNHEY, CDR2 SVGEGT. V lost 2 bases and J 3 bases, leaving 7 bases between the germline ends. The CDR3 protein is CASSYLTDTGELFF. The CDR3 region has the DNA TGTGCCAGCAGTTACCTTACAGACACCGGGGAGCTGTTTTTT.

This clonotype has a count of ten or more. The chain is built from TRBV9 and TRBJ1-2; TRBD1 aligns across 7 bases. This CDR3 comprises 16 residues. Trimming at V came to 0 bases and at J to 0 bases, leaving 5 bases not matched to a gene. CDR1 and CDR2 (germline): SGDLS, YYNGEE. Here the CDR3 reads CASSVDNRGANYGYTF. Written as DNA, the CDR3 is TGTGCCAGCAGCGTAGACAACAGGGGTGCTAACTATGGCTACACCTTC.